This T cell receptor beta chain was identified in a study of early T cells in non-severe SARS-CoV-2 infection. Study summary: Sequencing targeted bulk RNA from unsorted whole blood, leaving chains unpaired.

V was trimmed by 4 bases and J by 5 bases, leaving 11 bases between them. This CDR3 comprises 13 residues. The TCR library protocol attached unique molecular identifiers to the individual cDNA molecules. TCRdb redid the calling of the 5' RACE reads with MiXCR, one entry per CDR3 protein. The sample lists about 44,000 distinct CDR3 sequences, 23% seen once, with roughly 4.2% in the top ten. This rearrangement joins TRBV12-3 or TRBV12-4 to TRBJ1-1, with D possibly matching TRBD1 (5 bases). The receptor was isolated from an adult who was a healthcare worker with PCR-confirmed SARS-CoV-2 infection or an uninfected control (not recorded which). The sample here was whole blood, taken at baseline. CDR3 sequence: CASSSGGRTEAFF. CDR3 sequence (DNA): TGTGCCAGCAGTTCTGGGGGACGTACTGAAGCTTTCTTT.